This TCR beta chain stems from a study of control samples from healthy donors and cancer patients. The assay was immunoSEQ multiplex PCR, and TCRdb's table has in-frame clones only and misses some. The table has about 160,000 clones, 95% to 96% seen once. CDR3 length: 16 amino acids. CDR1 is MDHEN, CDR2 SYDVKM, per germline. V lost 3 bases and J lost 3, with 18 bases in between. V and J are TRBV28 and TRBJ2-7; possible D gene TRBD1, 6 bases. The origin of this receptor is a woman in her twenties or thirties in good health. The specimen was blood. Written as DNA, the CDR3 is TGTGCCAGCAGTTTCGGTCAGGGGAATCCCCTCTACGAGCAGTACTTC. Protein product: CASSFGQGNPLYEQYF.